This T cell receptor beta chain was sequenced during a study of technical replicates of blood from four donors. Profiling relied on immunoSEQ multiplex PCR, and the TCRdb table lists in-frame clones only, not all of them. The sample carries around 89,000 clones, around 95% recorded once. Trimming took 5 bases from V and 8 from J; bases not matched to a gene: 5. CDR3 length: 12 amino acids. Germline V CDR1 and CDR2: LNHDA, SQIVND (reference sequence). This sequence originates from a human donor in good health. The chain joins TRBV19 to TRBJ1-2; 7 nucleotides match TRBD1. The specimen was T cells isolated from PBMCs. DNA of the CDR3: TGTGCCAGTAGTTTCTGGACAGGAGGCTACACCTTC. Protein sequence: CASSFWTGGYTF. Combining the CDR3 with reference TRBV19 and TRBJ1-2 gives the whole variable domain DGGITQSPKYLFRKEGQNVTLSCEQNLNHDAMYWYRQDPGQGLRLIYYSQIVNDFQKGDIAEGYSVSREKKESFPLTVTSAQKNPTAFYLCASSFWTGGYTFGSGTRLTVV.